This T cell receptor beta chain was recovered during a study of type 1 regulatory T cells. Study-level information: This in vitro CD4 product, T-allo10, is enriched for Tr1 cells and alloantigen-specific.

TCRdb processed the reads anew with MiXCR; each CDR3 protein has one entry. This sample has 20,000 or so distinct CDR3 sequences, with over 40% found just once. The CDR3 consists of 15 residues. V gave up 0 bases and J gave up 7 bases, with 15 bases separating them. The germline CDR1 and CDR2 sequences are MNHNY and SVGAGI (reference sequence). Details on this clonotype: Its matching antigen is unknown.

V and J are TRBV6-6 and TRBJ2-5; D perhaps matches TRBD1 (5 bases). This sequence originates from a human donor in good health. Sequencing was done on a sample of cultured T cells, either the whole culture or a sorted T cell fraction (not recorded which). Here the CDR3 reads CASSYSQGPRGTQYF. The CDR3 region has the DNA TGTGCCAGCAGTTACTCCCAGGGTCCTAGGGGGACCCAGTACTTC.